This T cell receptor beta chain was recorded in a study of T cell repertoires in cytomegalovirus infection. The overall study: CMV infection plus the matching HLA type was flagged by public TCR beta signatures. Findings of the study overall: The cumulative frequency of public TCR beta families distinguished individuals who carried CMV together with the relevant HLA.

Via MiXCR, TCRdb re-called the reads, giving one row per CDR3 protein. The sample shows around 530,000 distinct CDR3 sequences, 26% of them seen only once. This CDR3 is 15 amino acids long. Germline values: CDR1 SGHRS, CDR2 YFSETQ. Trimming stripped 0 bases from V and 0 bases from J, with 7 bases between. As regards this clonotype: Its antigen is not identified.

Sequencing was carried out using PBMCs. This TCR was sampled from a human donor in good health (CMV status not recorded). Some clones in this sample may be carry-over from other donors' samples. The chain links TRBV5-1 to TRBJ1-5; D call uncertain. The CDR3 nucleotides read TGCGCCAGCAGCTTGGGAGAGAATAGCAATCAGCCCCAGCATTTT. This translates into CASSLGENSNQPQHF.